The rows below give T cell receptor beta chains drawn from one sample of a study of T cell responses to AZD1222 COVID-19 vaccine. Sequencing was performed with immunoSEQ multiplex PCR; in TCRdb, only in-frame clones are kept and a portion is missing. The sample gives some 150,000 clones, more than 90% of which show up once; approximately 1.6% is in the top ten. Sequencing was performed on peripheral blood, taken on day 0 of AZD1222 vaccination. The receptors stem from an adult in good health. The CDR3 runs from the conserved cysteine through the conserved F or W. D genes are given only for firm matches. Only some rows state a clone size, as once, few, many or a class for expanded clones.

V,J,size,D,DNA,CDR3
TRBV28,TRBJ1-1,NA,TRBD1,TGTGCCAGCAGTGATGGGACAGGCTTCCTTCGGAACACTGAAGCTTTCTTT,CASSDGTGFLRNTEAFF
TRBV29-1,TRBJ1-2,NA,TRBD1,TGCAGCGTTACAGGGGCCGTTAACTATGGCTACACCTTC,CSVTGAVNYGYTF
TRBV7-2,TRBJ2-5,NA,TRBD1,TGTGCCAGCAGCTTGGGACAGGGGGCGAGAGAGACCCAGTACTTC,CASSLGQGARETQYF
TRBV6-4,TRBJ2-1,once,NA,TGTGCCAGCAGCTTCAATATCGGGAATGAGCAGTTCTTC,CASSFNIGNEQFF
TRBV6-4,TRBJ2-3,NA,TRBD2,TGTGCCAGCAGTGACTCGACTAGCGGGGGCACAGATACGCAGTATTTT,CASSDSTSGGTDTQYF
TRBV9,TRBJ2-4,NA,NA,TGTGCCAGCAGCGGGGGCGAAGGTTTGGTGGCCAAAAACATTCAGTACTTC,CASSGGEGLVAKNIQYF
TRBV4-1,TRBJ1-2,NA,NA,TGCGCCAGCAGCCAAGAATTTCAGGGGCAGGACTATGGCTACACCTTC,CASSQEFQGQDYGYTF
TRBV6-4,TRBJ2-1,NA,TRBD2,TGTGCCAGCAGAGCGACTAGCGGGACAACCTATGGGAATGAGCAGTTCTTC,CASRATSGTTYGNEQFF
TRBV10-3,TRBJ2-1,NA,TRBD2,TGTGCCATCGGGGATATTAGCGGGGACGTTATGGACCACAATGAGCAGTTCTTC,CAIGDISGDVMDHNEQFF
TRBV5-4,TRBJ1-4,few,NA,TGTGCCAGCAGCTTGGCCCGGGGAGGGAATGAAAAACTGTTTTTT,CASSLARGGNEKLFF
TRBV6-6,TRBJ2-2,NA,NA,TGTGCCAGCAAAGCGGGCAAGAACACCGGGGAGCTGTTTTTT,CASKAGKNTGELFF
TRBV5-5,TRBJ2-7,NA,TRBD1,TGTGCCAGCAGCTTACAGGGGAGCTCCTACGAGCAGTACTTC,CASSLQGSSYEQYF
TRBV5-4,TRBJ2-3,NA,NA,TGTGCCAGCAGCTTGTTCGCAGGTTCCGTGCCAGATACGCAGTATTTT,CASSLFAGSVPDTQYF
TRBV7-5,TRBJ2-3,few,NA,TGTGTCAGAAGCCCGCATCGGGCGACAGGGCCCCCAGATACGCAGTATTTT,CVRSPHRATGPPDTQYF
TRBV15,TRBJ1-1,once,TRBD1,TGTGCCACCAGCTTGGGGACAGGGAGAACTGAAGCTTTCTTT,CATSLGTGRTEAFF
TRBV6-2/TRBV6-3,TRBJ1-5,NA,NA,TGTGCCAGCAGTTACTCGAGGGGGAGCAATCAGCCCCAGCATTTT,CASSYSRGSNQPQHF
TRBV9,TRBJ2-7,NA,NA,TGTGCCAGCAGCCTAAACCTTGGAGCTTGGGAGCAGTACTTC,CASSLNLGAWEQYF
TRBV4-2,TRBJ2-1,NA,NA,TGTGCCAGCACCCCCTGGGTTCGGAACAATGAGCAGTTCTTC,CASTPWVRNNEQFF
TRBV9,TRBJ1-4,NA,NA,TGTGCCAGCAGCGTAGCCGGGGGAGGCCGGAACGGTGAAAAACTGTTTTTT,CASSVAGGGRNGEKLFF
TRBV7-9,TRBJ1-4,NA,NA,TGTGCCAGCAGCTTGTTCACCCCGGCTAATGAAAAACTGTTTTTT,CASSLFTPANEKLFF
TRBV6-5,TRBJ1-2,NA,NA,TGTGCCAGCAGGACAGCTAACTATGGCTACACCTTC,CASRTANYGYTF
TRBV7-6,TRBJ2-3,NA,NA,TGTGCCAGCTCCAGGGGGGGCCGGGATACGCAGTATTTT,CASSRGGRDTQYF
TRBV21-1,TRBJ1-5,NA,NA,TGTGCCAGCAGCAAAATAGGGCAACAGGGGAGGTTTCAGCCCCAGCATTTT,CASSKIGQQGRFQPQHF
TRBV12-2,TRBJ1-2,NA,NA,TGTGCAAGTCGCTTAGCGTATCGGGGGGCTATGCACGGTCCATGTGGCTACACCTTC,CASRLAYRGAMHGPCGYTF
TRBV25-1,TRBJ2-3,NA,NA,TGTGCCAGCCGACGGGGCACAGATACGCAGTATTTT,CASRRGTDTQYF
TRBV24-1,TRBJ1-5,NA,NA,TGTGCCACCAGTTATAGACGACGGGGGGATCAGCCCCAGCATTTT,CATSYRRRGDQPQHF
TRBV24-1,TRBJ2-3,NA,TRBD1,TGTGCCACCAGCCGGGACAGGGGGCCAACAGATACGCAGTATTTT,CATSRDRGPTDTQYF
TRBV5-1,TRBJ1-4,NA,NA,TGCGCCAGCAGCTTGACGGGAGGGGATGAAAAACTGTTTTTT,CASSLTGGDEKLFF
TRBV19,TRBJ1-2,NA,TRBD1,TGTGCCAGTAGTATTTCGGAGACAGGGGGGTTCAACTATGGCTACACCTTC,CASSISETGGFNYGYTF
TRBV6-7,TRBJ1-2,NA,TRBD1,TGTGCCAGCAGTTACCTTAAACCGGGACAGGGGGAAACGGGCACCTTC,CASSYLKPGQGETGTF
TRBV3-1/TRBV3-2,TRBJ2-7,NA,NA,TGTGCCAGCAGCCCCTCAGTGTTCGCGGAGGCATTTTTTTCCTACGAGCAGTACTTC,CASSPSVFAEAFFSYEQYF
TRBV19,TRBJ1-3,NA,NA,TGTGCCAGTAGTATTGGACACCGAAACACCATATATTTT,CASSIGHRNTIYF
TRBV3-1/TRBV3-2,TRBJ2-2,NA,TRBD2,TGTGCCAGCAGCCGCGGACTAGCGTCGAACACCGGGGAGCTGTTTTTT,CASSRGLASNTGELFF
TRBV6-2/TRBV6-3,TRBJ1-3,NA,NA,TGTGCCAGCAGTTACTCTCCCAGGAGTACTGGAAACACCATATATTTT,CASSYSPRSTGNTIYF
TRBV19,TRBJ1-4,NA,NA,TGTGCCAGACGAGAGGGGTCCTCAGAGGGGCGAACCGGGGCAACTGGTGAAAAACTGTTTTTT,CARREGSSEGRTGATGEKLFF
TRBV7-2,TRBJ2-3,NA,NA,TGTGCCAGCAGCTTACGGCAGGGGCAATCAGATACGCAGTATTTT,CASSLRQGQSDTQYF
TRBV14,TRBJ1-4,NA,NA,TGTGCCAGCAGCCTTACAGGGTTAGATGAAAAACTGTTTTTT,CASSLTGLDEKLFF
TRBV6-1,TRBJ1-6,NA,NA,TGTGCCAGCAGTGTCTCGGGGGATTCGATTCGGCATTCACCCCTCCACTTT,CASSVSGDSIRHSPLHF
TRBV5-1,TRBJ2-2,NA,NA,TGCGCCAGCGGGGGGCCCGGGGAGCTGTTTTTT,CASGGPGELFF
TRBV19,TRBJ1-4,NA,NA,TGTGCCAGTAGTATAGACACAACTAATGAAAAACTGTTTTTT,CASSIDTTNEKLFF
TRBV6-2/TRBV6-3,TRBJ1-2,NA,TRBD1,TGTGCCAGCAGCCGGACAGGGGGGAACTATGGCTACACCTTC,CASSRTGGNYGYTF
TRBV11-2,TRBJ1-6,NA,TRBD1,TGTGCCAGCAGCTTCCCCGGACAGGGAAATTCACCCCTCCACTTT,CASSFPGQGNSPLHF